Here is one TCR beta chain with its context. The CDR3 sequence is 14 residues long. CDR1 and CDR2 from the germline V gene are WNHNN and SYGVQD (reference sequence). Trimming cost V 9 bases and J 11 bases, with 23 bases left between them. This sample is part of a study of OX40 agonist ivuxolimab in advanced cancers. About the study: Patients achieving partial responses numbered three: one hepatocellular carcinoma case and two cutaneous melanoma cases.

Assay: immunoSEQ multiplex PCR; the TCRdb copy retains only in-frame clones and omits some. The top ten clones hold 0.79% of a sample with more than 95,000 clones, roughly 89% of them seen once. The source of this sequence is an adult with an advanced solid tumor such as melanoma, head and neck, liver or kidney cancer. This chain joins TRBV10-1 and TRBJ2-1, with TRBD1 as a possible D gene (5 bases). This material consisted of CD4+ or CD8+ T cells sorted from blood, taken in a trial of the OX40 agonist ivuxolimab. CDR3 DNA sequence: TGCGCCAGTGACAGAAGCTCGGATACAATGAAGCAGTTCTTC. Translating it yields CASDRSSDTMKQFF.